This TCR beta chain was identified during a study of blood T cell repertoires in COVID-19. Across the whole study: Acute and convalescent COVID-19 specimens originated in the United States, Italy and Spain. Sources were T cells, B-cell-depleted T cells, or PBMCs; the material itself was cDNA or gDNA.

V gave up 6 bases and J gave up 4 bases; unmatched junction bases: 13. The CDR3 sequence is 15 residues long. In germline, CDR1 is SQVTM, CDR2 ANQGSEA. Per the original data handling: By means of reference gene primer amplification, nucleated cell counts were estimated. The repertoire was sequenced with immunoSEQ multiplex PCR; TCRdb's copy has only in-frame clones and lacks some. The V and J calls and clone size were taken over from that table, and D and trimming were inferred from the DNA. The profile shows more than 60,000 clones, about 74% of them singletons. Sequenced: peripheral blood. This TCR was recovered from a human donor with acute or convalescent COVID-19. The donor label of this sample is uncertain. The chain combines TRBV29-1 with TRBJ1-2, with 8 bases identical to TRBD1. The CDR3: CSVATGTGGGYGYTF. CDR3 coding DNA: TGCAGCGTAGCTACCGGGACAGGAGGTGGCTATGGCTACACCTTC.